One sample yielded the 32 T cell receptor beta chains listed below, sequenced in a study of identifying expanded T cells in peripheral blood. Some clones are missing from TCRdb's copy, which holds only in-frame ones; the method was immunoSEQ multiplex PCR. The sample contains under 95,000 clones, about 91% of which appear only once. Sequenced sample: blood. These receptors were obtained from a person aged 18 to 70 in good health.

This rearrangement joins TRBV27 to TRBJ1-5; 7 nucleotides match TRBD1. V was clipped by 8 bases and J by 4 bases; unmatched bases: 11. Germline V gene sequence: CDR1 MNHEY, CDR2 SMNVEV (reference sequence). This CDR3 is 15 amino acids long. DNA for the CDR3: TGTGCCAGCGCGCCAGACAGGGCCGGGAATCAGCCCCAGCATTTT. Translated: CASAPDRAGNQPQHF.

This chain links TRBV28 with TRBJ1-1; D unclear. This CDR3 is 13 amino acids long. V was trimmed by 2 bases and J by 9 bases, leaving 13 bases between them. The germline gives CDR1 MDHEN, CDR2 SYDVKM. The CDR3, as DNA: TGTGCCAGCAGTTTACATAGTTCGGTGAAAGCTTTCTTT. This codes for CASSLHSSVKAFF.

This clone came up once. This chain connects TRBV25-1 to TRBJ1-5; 7 nucleotides agree with TRBD1. The CDR3 consists of 14 residues. In germline, CDR1 is MGHDK, CDR2 SYGVNS. J lost 7 bases, V lost 8 bases, and 11 bases had no gene match. The CDR3 sequence: CASRPAGGDQPQHF. CDR3 DNA sequence: TGTGCCAGCCGGCCCGCAGGGGGAGACCAGCCCCAGCATTTT.

This CDR3 reads CASTVRGLRVEETQYF. The CDR3 DNA reads as TGTGCCAGCACCGTTAGGGGGCTGAGGGTGGAAGAGACCCAGTACTTC. The chain links TRBV14 to TRBJ2-5; 7 bases agree with TRBD1. This CDR3 region has 16 residues. In germline, CDR1 is SGHDN, CDR2 FVKESK. Trimming cost V 7 bases and J 3 bases; bases outside gene matches: 14.

This clone was counted a single time. This chain connects TRBV2 to TRBJ1-5; no reliable D call. CDR3 length: 13 amino acids. Trimming removed 6 bases from V and 2 bases from J, with 8 bases in between. CDR1 is SNHLY and CDR2 is FYNNEI in the germline V gene. This chain's CDR3 is CASRLEGNQPQHF. The CDR3 DNA is TGTGCCAGCAGGTTGGAAGGCAATCAGCCCCAGCATTTT.

This clone was observed a handful of times. The rearrangement links TRBV11-2 to TRBJ2-7; the match to TRBD1 covers 7 bases. From germline, CDR1 is SGHAT and CDR2 FQNNGV. V lost 4 bases to trimming and J lost 6 bases; unmatched junction nucleotides: 9. The CDR3 totals 14 residues. The CDR3 DNA reads as TGTGCCAGCAGCTCGACAGGGTGGGAGCTCGAGCAGTACTTC. Translating it yields CASSSTGWELEQYF.

The CDR3: CASSSLTSGGMYEQYF. In DNA, the CDR3 is TGTGCCAGCAGCTCCCTGACTAGCGGGGGTATGTACGAGCAGTACTTC. The chain combines TRBV7-2 with TRBJ2-7; 12 bases are shared with TRBD2. In germline, CDR1 is SGHTA, CDR2 FQGNSA. The V segment lost 4 bases and the J segment 4 bases; nucleotides outside the gene matches: 8. The CDR3 sequence is 16 residues long.

V is TRBV7-6 and J is TRBJ2-7, with D possibly matching TRBD1 (5 bases). The V end lost 3 bases, the J end lost 6 bases, and 18 bases lay between the germline ends. Germline V CDR1 and CDR2: SGHVS, FNYEAQ. The CDR3 is 15 amino acids. The CDR3 DNA reads TGTGCCAGCAGCTTGTCTCCAGGGTCTTTTTCCGAGCAGTACTTC. Amino acid sequence: CASSLSPGSFSEQYF.

The chain links TRBV6-5 to TRBJ1-1; D possibly corresponds to TRBD1 (5 bases). The CDR3 loop spans 12 amino acids. Trimming took off 8 bases at V and 8 bases at J, with 15 bases between the two ends. Germline V CDR1 and CDR2: MNHEY, SVGAGI. The chain's CDR3 is CASAYNRDEAFF. DNA of the CDR3: TGTGCCAGCGCTTATAATCGGGACGAAGCTTTCTTT.

The chain uses TRBV9 and TRBJ2-7, with 10 bases fitting TRBD1. V lost 2 bases to trimming and J lost 3 bases; unmatched junction nucleotides: 2. The CDR3 extends over 14 amino acids. Per germline, CDR1 SGDLS and CDR2 YYNGEE. CDR3 sequence reads: CASSVGQGYYEQYF. As DNA, the CDR3 is TGTGCCAGCAGCGTGGGACAGGGGTACTACGAGCAGTACTTC.

The chain recombines TRBV7-9 with TRBJ1-4; D gene ambiguous. The CDR3 sequence is 11 residues long. Germline V gives CDR1 SEHNR, CDR2 FQNEAQ (reference sequence). Trimming cost V 2 bases and J 7 bases, with 2 bases left between them. CDR3 nucleotide sequence: TGTGCCAGCAGCTTAAGTGAAAAACTGTTTTTT. As protein: CASSLSEKLFF.

V gene TRBV6-6 combines with J gene TRBJ2-3; 8 positions match TRBD1. Germline-derived CDR1 and CDR2 are MNHNY and SVGAGI (reference sequence). This CDR3 is 11 amino acids long. V lost 4 bases, J lost 12 bases, and 3 bases stayed unmatched. CDR3 in DNA: TGTGCCAGCAGTTTCGACAGGGGCCAGTATTTT. This translates into CASSFDRGQYF.

The chain couples TRBV5-6 to TRBJ2-1, with D unresolved. The germline gives CDR1 SGHDT, CDR2 YYEEEE. V was pared by 5 bases and J by 15 bases, with 24 bases between. This CDR3 region has 14 residues. The CDR3 protein is CASRALNSLNLGFF. CDR3 DNA: TGTGCCAGCAGGGCCCTGAATAGTCTTAATTTGGGGTTCTTC.

V is TRBV14 and J is TRBJ1-3, with D possibly being TRBD1 (6 bases). Per the germline V gene, CDR1 is SGHDN and CDR2 is FVKESK. Trimming removed 3 bases at V and 0 bases at J, with 15 bases between. This CDR3 has 17 amino acids. The CDR3 coding sequence is TGTGCCAGCAGCCAGAGGACAGCTTACCCCTCTGGAAACACCATATATTTT. This codes for CASSQRTAYPSGNTIYF.

The chain couples TRBV20-1 to TRBJ1-3; D is unresolved. V was pared by 3 bases and J by 8 bases, with 8 bases between. The length of the CDR3 is 11 residues. Germline V CDR1 and CDR2: DFQATT, SNEGSKA (reference sequence). The CDR3 region has the DNA TGCAGTGCTAGTGGTGTGGACACCATATATTTT. The encoded protein is CSASGVDTIYF.

The rearrangement joins TRBV5-8 to TRBJ2-5; D is unclear. Deletions cut 2 bases from V and 5 bases from J, with 16 bases between. CDR1 and CDR2 from the germline V gene are SGHTS and YDEGEE. CDR3 length: 15 residues. The DNA of the CDR3 is TGTGCCAGCAGCTTTTCCAGGTTATTGCAGGAGACCCAGTACTTC. Translating gives CASSFSRLLQETQYF.

With regard to this clone: The same CDR3 arises from other DNA sequences in this sample as well. The chain uses TRBV5-4 and TRBJ2-7; D is tentatively TRBD1 or TRBD2 (6 bases each). This CDR3 has 14 amino acids. Trimming removed 0 bases from V and 2 bases from J, with 9 bases in between. CDR1 SGHNT and CDR2 YYREEE come from the germline V gene (reference sequence). The CDR3, as DNA: TGTGCCAGCAGCTTGGCCGGGGGCCCCTACGAGCAGTACTTC. Its protein is CASSLAGGPYEQYF.

The gene calls are TRBV4-3 and TRBJ1-1; D remains unclear. The V gene's germline CDR1 is LGHNA and CDR2 YSLEER. The ends were cut back, 0 bases at V and 0 bases at J, with 11 bases in the middle. The CDR3 sequence is 16 residues long. This CDR3 is CASSQDRSALNTEAFF. The CDR3 bases are TGCGCCAGCAGCCAAGATCGTTCAGCCCTGAACACTGAAGCTTTCTTT.

This chain connects TRBV5-8 to TRBJ2-5; 8 nucleotides align to TRBD1. Trimming at V came to 4 bases and at J to 5 bases, leaving 7 bases not matched to a gene. Germline CDR1 and CDR2: SGHTS and YDEGEE. This CDR3 comprises 14 residues. CDR3 in DNA: TGTGCCAGCAGCGAAGGGACAGGCCACGAGACCCAGTACTTC. Its protein is CASSEGTGHETQYF. The full variable domain, in which reference TRBV5-8 and TRBJ2-5 provide the parts outside the CDR3, is EAGVTQSPTHLIKTRGQQATLRCSPISGHTSVYWYQQALGLGLQFLLWYDEGEERNRGNFPPRFSGRQFPNYSSELNVNALELEDSALYLCASSEGTGHETQYFGPGTRLLVL.

The chain uses TRBV19 and TRBJ2-1; D might be TRBD1 or TRBD2, each matching 5 bases. This CDR3 contains 16 residues. Germline loops: CDR1 LNHDA, CDR2 SQIVND (reference sequence). V was clipped by 5 bases and J by 0 bases, with 14 bases between them. The CDR3 sequence: CASSRGDLGSYNEQFF. CDR3 DNA: TGTGCCAGTAGTCGAGGGGACCTGGGCTCCTACAATGAGCAGTTCTTC.

The chain joins TRBV30 to TRBJ2-3, with TRBD2 matching over 14 bases. V trimming: 2 bases; J trimming: 4 bases; junction bases outside the gene matches: 8. Germline-derived CDR1 and CDR2 are GTSNPN and SVGIG (reference sequence). The CDR3 runs to 17 residues. The CDR3 DNA reads as TGTGCCTGGAGTAAGGGACTAGCGGGGGAGAGTGCAGATACGCAGTATTTT. Translated, it gives CAWSKGLAGESADTQYF.

This chain uses TRBV5-6 with TRBJ1-3; TRBD1 might be the D (5 bases). Germline V gives CDR1 SGHDT, CDR2 YYEEEE. The CDR3 sequence is 16 residues long. Trimming left V 2 bases short and J 0 bases short, with 12 bases between. CDR3 in DNA: TGTGCCAGCAGCTTCAGAGGGGCCAACTCTGGAAACACCATATATTTT. Encoded protein: CASSFRGANSGNTIYF.

The chain carries TRBV18 and TRBJ1-2, with 7 bases fitting TRBD1. CDR1 KGHSH and CDR2 LQKENI come from the germline V gene. The CDR3 has 13 residues. The V gene end was trimmed by 4 bases and the J gene end by 3 bases; junction bases not matched to a gene: 2. The CDR3 nucleotides are TGTGCCAGCTCACAGGGACAGTACTATGGCTACACCTTC. Its translation is CASSQGQYYGYTF.

This clone was seen once. The chain carries TRBV9 and TRBJ2-3; 15 nucleotides line up with TRBD2. The V segment lost 4 bases and the J segment 4 bases; nucleotides outside the gene matches: 4. The CDR3 length is 16 residues. The V gene's germline CDR1 is SGDLS and CDR2 YYNGEE. For the CDR3, the DNA is TGTGCCAGCAGCCCCCGGACTAGCGGGAGGGCAGATACGCAGTATTTT. This codes for CASSPRTSGRADTQYF.

In its sample, this clone was seen once. This chain joins TRBV6-6 and TRBJ1-2, with D unresolved. V gave up 2 bases and J gave up 3 bases, with 7 bases separating them. This CDR3 contains 13 residues. Germline CDR1 reads MNHNY; CDR2 reads SVGAGI (reference sequence). The CDR3 here is CASSYNLDYGYTF. In DNA, the CDR3 is TGTGCCAGCAGTTACAACCTCGACTATGGCTACACCTTC.

The chain combines TRBV4-2 with TRBJ2-3; 9 bases align to TRBD2. Germline V gene sequence: CDR1 LGHNA, CDR2 YNFKEQ. The CDR3 contains 20 residues. V lost 2 bases to trimming and J lost 4 bases; unmatched junction nucleotides: 19. CDR3 coding DNA: TGTGCCAGCAGCCAATACTCTTCGGCGGGAGGGCCCGGGATCGCAGATACGCAGTATTTT. Its translation is CASSQYSSAGGPGIADTQYF.

The chain couples TRBV11-2 to TRBJ2-7; 12 nucleotides align to TRBD2. The J segment lost 6 bases and the V segment lost 5 bases, leaving 8 bases of the junction unmatched. The CDR3 spans 15 residues. Germline CDR1 reads SGHAT; CDR2 reads FQNNGV. Here the CDR3 reads CASSLTSGSLFEQYF. The DNA for the CDR3 is TGTGCCAGCAGCCTGACTAGCGGGAGCCTATTCGAGCAGTACTTC.

V is TRBV9 and J is TRBJ2-5, with 8 bases that match TRBD2. The trim removed 2 bases at V and 4 bases at J, leaving 16 bases unmatched. The CDR3 loop spans 18 amino acids. CDR1 is SGDLS, CDR2 YYNGEE, per germline. The CDR3 DNA reads as TGTGCCAGCAGCGTTACCGGGACTAGTGCCAGAAGAACAGAGACCCAGTACTTC. As protein: CASSVTGTSARRTETQYF.

V usage is TRBV12-5 and J usage is TRBJ2-1; TRBD2 matches 7 bases. Germline V gene sequence: CDR1 LGHNT, CDR2 FRNRAP. This CDR3 spans 16 amino acids. Losses at the gene ends were 1 base for V and 2 bases for J; bases not matched to a gene: 5. This CDR3 is CASGLGTSDTYNEQFF. The CDR3, as DNA: TGTGCTAGTGGTTTGGGCACTAGCGATACCTACAATGAGCAGTTCTTC.

V is TRBV18 and J is TRBJ1-3; a weak D match, TRBD1 (6 bases). This CDR3 is 15 amino acids long. Germline assignment: CDR1 KGHSH and CDR2 LQKENI. Trimming took 3 bases from V and 0 from J, leaving 9 bases between them. In DNA, the CDR3 is TGTGCCAGCTCACCTGGGGGCTTCTCTGGAAACACCATATATTTT. Translated: CASSPGGFSGNTIYF.

The CDR3 DNA follows: TGCGCCAGCAGCTTCAGCGGGAGCACAGATACGCAGTATTTT. This sequence encodes CASSFSGSTDTQYF. V is TRBV5-1 and J is TRBJ2-3, with D possibly being TRBD2 (6 bases). V shed 2 bases and J shed 0 bases, with 7 bases lying between them. This CDR3 is 14 amino acids long. Germline V gives CDR1 SGHRS, CDR2 YFSETQ.

The rearrangement joins TRBV10-2 to TRBJ1-1; D not resolved. The CDR3 runs to 12 residues. Per germline, CDR1 WSHSY and CDR2 SAAADI. V lost 10 bases and J lost 4, with 13 bases in between. The CDR3 bases are TGCGCCACAAACTCGGGGTCCACTGAAGCTTTCTTT. Translation gives CATNSGSTEAFF.